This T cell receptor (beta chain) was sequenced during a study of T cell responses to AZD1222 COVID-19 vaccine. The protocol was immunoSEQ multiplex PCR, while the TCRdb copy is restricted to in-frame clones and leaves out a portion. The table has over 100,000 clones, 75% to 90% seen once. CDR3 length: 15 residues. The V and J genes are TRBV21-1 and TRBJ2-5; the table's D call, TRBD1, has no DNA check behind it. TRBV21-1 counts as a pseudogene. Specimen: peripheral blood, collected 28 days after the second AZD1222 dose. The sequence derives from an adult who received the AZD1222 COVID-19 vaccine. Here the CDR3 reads CASSFRDTPGETQYF. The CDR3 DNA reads TGTGCCAGCAGCTTCCGGGACACCCCGGGAGAGACCCAGTACTTC.